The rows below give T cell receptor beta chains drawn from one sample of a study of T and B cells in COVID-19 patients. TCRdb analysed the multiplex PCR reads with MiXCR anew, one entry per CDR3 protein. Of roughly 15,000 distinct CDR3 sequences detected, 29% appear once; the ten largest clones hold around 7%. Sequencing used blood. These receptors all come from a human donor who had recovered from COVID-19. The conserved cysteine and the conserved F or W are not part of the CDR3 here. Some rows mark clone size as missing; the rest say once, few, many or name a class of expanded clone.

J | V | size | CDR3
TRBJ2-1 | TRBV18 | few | ASSSLSSGGDSSYNEQF
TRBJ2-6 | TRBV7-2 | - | ASSQGGGGANVLT
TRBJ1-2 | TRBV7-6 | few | ASSRGVFYGYT
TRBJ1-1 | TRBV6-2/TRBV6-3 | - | ASTIPAENTEAF
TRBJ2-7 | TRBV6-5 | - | ASRTGGYEQY
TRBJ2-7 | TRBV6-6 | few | ASSFPRDRNNEQY
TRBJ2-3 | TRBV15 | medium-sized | ATSVSLDTQY
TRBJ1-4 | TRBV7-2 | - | ASRSGRSNEKLF
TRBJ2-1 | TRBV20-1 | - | SAINQGARAYNEQF
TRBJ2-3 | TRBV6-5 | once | ASSENLSGGLSTDTQY
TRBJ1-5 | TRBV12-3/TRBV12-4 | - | ASTLGQGGQPQH
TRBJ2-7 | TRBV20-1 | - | SARDHQGLYEQY
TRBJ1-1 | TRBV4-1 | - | ASSVDRNTEAF
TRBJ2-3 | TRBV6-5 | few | ASGTPSTDTQY
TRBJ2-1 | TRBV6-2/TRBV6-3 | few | ASGRREGRSEQF
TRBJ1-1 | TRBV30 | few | AGGRPFLNTEAF
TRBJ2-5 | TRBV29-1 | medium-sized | SVEGQETQY
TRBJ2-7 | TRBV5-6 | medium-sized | ASSLGAYEQY
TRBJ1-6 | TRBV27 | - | ASTLGPTFYNSPLH
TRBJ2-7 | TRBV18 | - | ASSPGDRGIDEQY
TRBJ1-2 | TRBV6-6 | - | ASRGYGYT
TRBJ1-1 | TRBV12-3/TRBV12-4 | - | ASRRGTQAF
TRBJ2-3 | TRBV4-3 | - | ASSLLGSADTQY
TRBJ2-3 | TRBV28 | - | ASGGQGPDTQY
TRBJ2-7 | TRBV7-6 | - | ASSPEAPTSYEQY
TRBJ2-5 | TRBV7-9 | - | ASSLAGDRETQY
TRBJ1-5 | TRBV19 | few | ASSEGPNQPQH
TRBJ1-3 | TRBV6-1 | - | ASSGQGSAGNTIY
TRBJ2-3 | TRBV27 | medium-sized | ASSSLAGTTDTQY
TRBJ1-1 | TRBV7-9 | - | ASSLGKAQGALNTEAF
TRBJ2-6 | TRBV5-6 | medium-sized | ASSLVWSGANVLT
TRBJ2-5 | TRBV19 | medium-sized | ASKPGIGETQY
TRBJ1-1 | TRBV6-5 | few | ASRDRGLAEAF
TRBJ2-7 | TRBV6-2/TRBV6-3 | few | ASSGAGTSPNEQY
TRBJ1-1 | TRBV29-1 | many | SVEVSFGRRNTEAF
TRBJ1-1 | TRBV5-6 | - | ASSPGGAHTEAF
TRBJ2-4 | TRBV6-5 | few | ASSGTSGGDLAKNIQY
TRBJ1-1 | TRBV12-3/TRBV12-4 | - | ASSSTDTEAF
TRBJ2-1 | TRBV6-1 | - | ASSVAGSYNEQF
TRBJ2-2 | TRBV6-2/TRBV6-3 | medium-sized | ASRPRVTGELF
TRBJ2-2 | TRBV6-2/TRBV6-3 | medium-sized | AHSSNTGELF
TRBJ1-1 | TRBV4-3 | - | ASSPQESDGNEAF
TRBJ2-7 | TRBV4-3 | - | ASSQDSGVTYEQY
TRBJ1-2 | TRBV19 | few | ASSPRGVPGYT
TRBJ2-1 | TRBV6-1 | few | ASTPGGLSSYNEQF
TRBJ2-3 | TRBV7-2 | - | ASSTTGLIKDTQY